Sequencing of this TCR beta chain was carried out in a study of blood T cell repertoires in COVID-19. Study-level background: Donors in the United States, Italy and Spain gave samples during acute or convalescent COVID-19.

Germline V gene lookup returns CDR1 MDHEN and CDR2 SYDVKM. The CDR3 is made up of 15 amino acids. The trim removed 3 bases at V and 4 bases at J, leaving 8 bases unmatched. Cohort 3 donors counted as recovered after two negative PCRs, clearance, or resolved symptoms. Libraries were prepared by immunoSEQ multiplex PCR; TCRdb keeps only in-frame clonotypes and omits some of them. The profile shows over 250,000 clones, roughly 91% of them singletons. Sequenced: PBMCs or T cells enriched from blood (not recorded which). This clonotype was obtained from a woman aged 55 to 70 who had recovered from COVID-19. The rearrangement links TRBV28 to TRBJ2-7; 8 bases match TRBD2. The CDR3, as DNA: TGTGCCAGCAGTTTGACCGGGACTAGTCGGTACGAGCAGTACTTC. It codes for CASSLTGTSRYEQYF.